This T cell receptor (beta chain) was obtained from a study of T cell responses to AZD1222 COVID-19 vaccine. Overall study results and limits: Reportedly, close to half of spike-specific TCRs are directed against unmutated variant regions. None of the repertoires were sampled until the peak T cell response had passed. Spike-specific TCR breadth and depth grew following two AZD1222 doses.

Turning to this clone: No antigen is known for it.

The protocol was immunoSEQ multiplex PCR, while the TCRdb copy is restricted to in-frame clones and leaves out a portion. This table holds fewer than 150,000 clones, 88% found once. There are 14 residues in the CDR3. With V trimmed by 5 bases and J by 5 bases, 6 bases remained unmatched. CDR1 is ENHRY and CDR2 is SYGVKD in the germline V gene. The rearrangement joins TRBV10-3 to TRBJ2-1; 7 nucleotides line up with TRBD2. The TCR originated in an adult who received the AZD1222 COVID-19 vaccine. The sample consisted of peripheral blood, taken 28 days after the second AZD1222 dose. The CDR3 protein is CAISPGTTNNEQFF. The CDR3 bases are TGTGCCATCAGTCCCGGGACTACTAACAATGAGCAGTTCTTC.